A selection of T cell receptor beta chains follows, all from one sample in a study of cytomegalovirus exposure and HLA in healthy donors. Clones were sequenced by immunoSEQ multiplex PCR, and TCRdb holds only the in-frame ones, with some missing. Reported are 85,000 to 110,000 clones; the ten largest clones contain 3% to 3.5%. Sequencing was done on a sample of PBMCs. The source is a man in his forties in good health and CMV-seronegative. Both conserved end residues are part of each CDR3. The D gene is left open where the match is weak.

TRBJ1-2 TRBD1 TRBV5-1 TGCGCCAGCAGCTTGGCTCCGGGACAGGGAGACGGCTACACCTTC CASSLAPGQGDGYTF
TRBJ2-3 . TRBV7-2 TGTGCCAGCAGCCCGGGTAGCACAGATACGCAGTATTTT CASSPGSTDTQYF
TRBJ2-3 TRBD2 TRBV2 TGTGCCAGCAGTTCTTTTAGCGGGAGCTTCACAGATACGCAGTATTTT CASSSFSGSFTDTQYF
TRBJ2-1 . TRBV6-5 TGTGCCAGCAGTTACGTCGGACTGGGGGCTGAGCAGTTCTTC CASSYVGLGAEQFF
TRBJ2-7 . TRBV10-1 TGCGCCAGCAGTGCCTCCGGGAGAGCGAACGAGCAGTACTTC CASSASGRANEQYF
TRBJ2-1 . TRBV4-2 TGTGCCAGCAGCCAGACCGGGAGCGCCAACGCTGAGCAGTTCTTC CASSQTGSANAEQFF
TRBJ2-2 TRBD1 TRBV7-2 TGTGCCAGCAGATCCTTGACAGGGGGTCTTAGCGGGGAGCTGTTTTTT CASRSLTGGLSGELFF
TRBJ2-7 TRBD2 TRBV2 TGTGCCAGCAGTGAAAGGGGTAGCGGGAGACAAGAGAAGCAGTACTTC CASSERGSGRQEKQYF
TRBJ1-4 . TRBV5-1 TGCGCCAGCAGCTTGAGCGGACAGTCTAATGAAAAACTGTTTTTT CASSLSGQSNEKLFF
TRBJ1-5 TRBD1 TRBV10-3 TGTGCCATCAGGGAAACAGGGGATGGCAATCAGCCCCAGCATTTT CAIRETGDGNQPQHF
TRBJ2-3 TRBD2 TRBV15 TGTGCCACGACTATAGCGGGAGGAGATACGCAGTATTTT CATTIAGGDTQYF
TRBJ1-4 . TRBV11-2 TGTGCCAGCAGCTCCTTGACAGTTTGGAATGAAAAACTGTTTTTT CASSSLTVWNEKLFF
TRBJ2-3 TRBD2 TRBV9 TGTGCCAGCAGCGTCTCAAGCGGGACTAGAGTTTTAGATACGCAGTATTTT CASSVSSGTRVLDTQYF
TRBJ2-1 . TRBV27 TGTGCCAGCAGTTTACGCGTCAGGCCAAATCCCAATGAGCAGTTCTTC CASSLRVRPNPNEQFF
TRBJ1-6 TRBD1 TRBV19 TGTGCCAGTAGTGCGGACAGGTCTTCACCCCTCCACTTT CASSADRSSPLHF
TRBJ2-4 . TRBV10-2 TGCGCCAGCAGTGAGTCTGGAGGGTTTGCACCCAAAAACATTCAGTACTTC CASSESGGFAPKNIQYF
TRBJ1-1 . TRBV19 TGTGCCAGTAGTGTCAGGGGCGGTACGGAATCTTTCTTT CASSVRGGTESFF
TRBJ1-1 TRBD1 TRBV19 TGTGCCAGTAGTCCTCAGGGGGCGGGGGCCACTGAAGCTTTCTTT CASSPQGAGATEAFF
TRBJ2-5 . TRBV10-2 TGCGCCAGCACACGGGGGGCCGGCGGGGAGACCCAGTACTTC CASTRGAGGETQYF
TRBJ1-1 . TRBV7-2 TGTGCCAGCAGCTCGTGGCTGAACACTGAAGCTTTCTTT CASSSWLNTEAFF
TRBJ1-2 TRBD1 TRBV7-9 TGTGCCAGCAGCTTAGGCGAGGGGGCCAACTATGGCTACACCTTC CASSLGEGANYGYTF
TRBJ2-7 . TRBV2 TGTGCCAGCTCGAGTGATCGGGGCTACGAGCAGTACTTC CASSSDRGYEQYF
TRBJ1-1 . TRBV6-5 TGTGCCAGCAGTTACTCCAGGGGGAACACTGAAGCTTTCTTT CASSYSRGNTEAFF
TRBJ2-1 . TRBV6-5 TGTGCCAGCAGTTACGGGTCCAACCCAGGCCATGAGCAGTTCTTC CASSYGSNPGHEQFF
TRBJ2-5 . TRBV28 TGTGCCAGCAGTTTTTGGGACATAGAGGGCCAAGAGACCCAGTACTTC CASSFWDIEGQETQYF
TRBJ2-7 . TRBV20-1 TGCAGTGCCGGACTGGATAAGTACTTC CSAGLDKYF
TRBJ2-1 TRBD2 TRBV6-4 TGTGCCAGCAGTACCGGGACTAGCGGGGGGATCAATGAGCAGTTCTTC CASSTGTSGGINEQFF
TRBJ1-5 . TRBV27 TGTGCCAGCAGTCATAGCAATCAGCCCCAGCATTTT CASSHSNQPQHF
TRBJ1-1 . TRBV28 TGTGCCAGCAGTTTATCCCCCCGGGGGTTGGCTGAAGCTTTCTTT CASSLSPRGLAEAFF
TRBJ2-3 . TRBV5-1 TGCGCCAGCAACCCCGGACAAGAGACAGATACGCAGTATTTT CASNPGQETDTQYF
TRBJ2-1 TRBD1 TRBV5-4 TGTGCCAGCAGCTTGGGGGACAGGGGGTGGAACAATGAGCAGTTCTTC CASSLGDRGWNNEQFF
TRBJ2-5 TRBD2 TRBV2 TGTGCCAGCAGTGAAGTGGGACTATCTGTTGAGACCCGGTACTTC CASSEVGLSVETRYF
TRBJ2-3 TRBD2 TRBV11-2 TGTGCCAGCACCCTGGGACTAGCGGGATCACCAGATACGCAGTATTTT CASTLGLAGSPDTQYF
TRBJ2-1 TRBD2 TRBV7-6 TGTGCCAGCAGCTTAGCGGAGGCGGGAGGCAATGAGCAGTTCTTC CASSLAEAGGNEQFF
TRBJ1-5 . TRBV18 TGTGCCAGCTCACCATTCGGGAATCAGCCCCAGCATTTT CASSPFGNQPQHF
TRBJ2-2 TRBD1 TRBV18 TGTGCCAGCTCACCACCGGGGACAGGGTTGGCCGGGGAGCTGTTTTTT CASSPPGTGLAGELFF
TRBJ2-2 TRBD1 TRBV5-5 TGTGCCAGCAGCTTCGGGACAGCGAACACCGGGGAGCTGTTTTTT CASSFGTANTGELFF
TRBJ1-1 TRBD1 TRBV19 TGTGCCAGTAGTATTTCCGACAGGGCCACTGAAGCTTTCTTT CASSISDRATEAFF
TRBJ2-4 . TRBV18 TGTGCCAGCTCACAATTGGAGGGCATTCAGTACTTC CASSQLEGIQYF
TRBJ1-5 TRBD1 TRBV5-1 TGCGCCAGCAGCCCAGGGACAGGGAATCAGCCCCAGCATTTT CASSPGTGNQPQHF
TRBJ2-1 . TRBV9 TGTGCCAGCAATTCGGGAGAGTCCTACAATGAGCAGTTCTTC CASNSGESYNEQFF
TRBJ2-7 . TRBV2 TGTGCCAGCAGTGAATTAGCAATCAGCTCCTACGAGCAGTACTTC CASSELAISSYEQYF
TRBJ2-3 . TRBV10-3 TGTGCCATCAACACAGGCGGCAGTTCAAATACGCAGTATTTT CAINTGGSSNTQYF
TRBJ2-7 . TRBV18 TGTGCCAGCTCATTCCGCAGGGATTCCTACGAGCAGTACTTC CASSFRRDSYEQYF
TRBJ1-2 TRBD1 TRBV9 TGTGCCAGCAGCGCATTAACAGGGGGGAGTTATTGGGGAGGTGATGGCTACACCTTC CASSALTGGSYWGGDGYTF
TRBJ1-4 . TRBV7-2 TGTGCCAGCAGCTTTAGGGGCAGGAGAGGCGAAAAACTGTTTTTT CASSFRGRRGEKLFF
TRBJ2-7 . TRBV11-2 TGTGCCAGCAGCCCCCAAAGAGGAACGTACGAGCAGTACTTC CASSPQRGTYEQYF
TRBJ2-3 TRBD2 TRBV7-2 TGTGCCAGCAGCCTCTGGACTAGCGGCGGCACAGATACGCAGTATTTT CASSLWTSGGTDTQYF